This record looks at one T cell receptor (beta chain) sequence and its context. Its antigen is unidentified. These data belong to a study of cytomegalovirus exposure and HLA in healthy donors. Study information: Out of around 360 genotyped donors, less than 90% belonged to the Caucasian-associated ancestry cluster.

Trimming took 0 bases from V and 0 from J, leaving 7 bases between them. The CDR3 consists of 14 residues. CDR1 is SGHNT and CDR2 is YYREEE in the germline V gene (reference sequence). The PCR ran on 60 Vbeta and 13 Jbeta primers. TCRdb keeps only in-frame clones here, not all; method: immunoSEQ multiplex PCR. The sample carries about 89,000 clones, roughly 70% recorded once. Overall study results and limits: Further analysis was carried out later, and it showed several of the most significant clusters appearing linked to common viral pathogens.

This chain uses TRBV5-4 with TRBJ2-7; D unresolved. Source material: PBMCs. This TCR derives from a male donor in good health and CMV-seronegative. In DNA, the CDR3 is TGTGCCAGCAGCTTGGAGCTGATCTCCTACGAGCAGTACTTC. Its protein is CASSLELISYEQYF.